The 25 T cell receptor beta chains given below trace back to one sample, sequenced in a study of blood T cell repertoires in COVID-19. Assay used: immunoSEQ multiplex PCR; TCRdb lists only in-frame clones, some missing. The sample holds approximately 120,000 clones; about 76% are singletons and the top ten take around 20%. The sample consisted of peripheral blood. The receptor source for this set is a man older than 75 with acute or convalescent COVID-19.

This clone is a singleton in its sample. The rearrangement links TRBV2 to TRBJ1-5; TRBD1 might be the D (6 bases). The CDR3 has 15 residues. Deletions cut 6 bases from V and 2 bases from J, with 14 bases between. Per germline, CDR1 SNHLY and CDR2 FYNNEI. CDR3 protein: CASRQGSPGNQPQHF. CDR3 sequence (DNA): TGTGCCAGCAGGCAGGGGTCCCCCGGCAATCAGCCCCAGCATTTT.

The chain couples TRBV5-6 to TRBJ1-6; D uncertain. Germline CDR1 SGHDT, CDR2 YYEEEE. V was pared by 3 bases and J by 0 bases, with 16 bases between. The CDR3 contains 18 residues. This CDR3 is CASSWRVLGSSYNSPLHF. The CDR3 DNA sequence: TGTGCCAGCAGCTGGAGGGTTTTGGGGAGCTCCTATAATTCACCCCTCCACTTT.

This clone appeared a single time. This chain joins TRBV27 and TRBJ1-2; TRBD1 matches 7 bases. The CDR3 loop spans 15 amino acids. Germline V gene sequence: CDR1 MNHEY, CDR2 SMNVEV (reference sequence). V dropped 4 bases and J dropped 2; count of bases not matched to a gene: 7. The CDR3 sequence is CASSSFGTANYGYTF. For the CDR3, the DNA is TGTGCCAGCAGTTCCTTCGGGACAGCAAACTATGGCTACACCTTC.

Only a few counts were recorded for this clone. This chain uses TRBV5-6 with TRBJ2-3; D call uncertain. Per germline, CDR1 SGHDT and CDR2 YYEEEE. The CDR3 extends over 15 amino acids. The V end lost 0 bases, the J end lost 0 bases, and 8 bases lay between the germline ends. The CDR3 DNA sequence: TGTGCCAGCAGCTTGGGGCTTCCTAGCACAGATACGCAGTATTTT. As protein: CASSLGLPSTDTQYF. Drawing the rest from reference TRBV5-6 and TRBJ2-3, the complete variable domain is DAGVTQSPTHLIKTRGQQVTLRCSPKSGHDTVSWYQQALGQGPQFIFQYYEEEERQRGNFPDRFSGHQFPNYSSELNVNALLLGDSALYLCASSLGLPSTDTQYFGPGTRLTVL.

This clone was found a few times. The CDR3 is CASSPRSSGGSYEQYF. The CDR3 DNA reads as TGTGCCAGCAGCCCACGATCCTCAGGGGGGTCCTACGAGCAGTACTTC. The V and J genes are TRBV7-9 and TRBJ2-7; possible D gene TRBD1, 7 bases. Germline lookup yields CDR1 SEHNR and CDR2 FQNEAQ (reference sequence). The CDR3 spans 16 residues. Trimming took off 5 bases at V and 1 base at J, with 18 bases between the two ends. Complete variable domain (other parts from reference TRBV7-9 and TRBJ2-7): DTGVSQNPRHKITKRGQNVTFRCDPISEHNRLYWYRQTLGQGPEFLTYFQNEAQLEKSRLLSDRFSAERPKGSFSTLEIQRTEQGDSAMYLCASSPRSSGGSYEQYFGPGTRLTVT.

DNA of the CDR3: TGTGCCAGCAGCCGACAGGGGGGGATGTATGGCTACACCTTC. Translation: CASSRQGGMYGYTF. The V call is TRBV2, the J call TRBJ1-2; TRBD1 matches 9 bases. The germline gives CDR1 SNHLY, CDR2 FYNNEI. CDR3 size: 14 residues. V was clipped by 6 bases and J by 5 bases; unmatched bases: 7.

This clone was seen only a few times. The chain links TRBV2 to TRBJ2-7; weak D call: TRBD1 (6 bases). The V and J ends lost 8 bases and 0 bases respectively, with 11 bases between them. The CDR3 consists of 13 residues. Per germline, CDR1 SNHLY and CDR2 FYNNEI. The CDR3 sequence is CASHWTDSYEQYF. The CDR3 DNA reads TGTGCCAGCCATTGGACAGACTCCTACGAGCAGTACTTC.

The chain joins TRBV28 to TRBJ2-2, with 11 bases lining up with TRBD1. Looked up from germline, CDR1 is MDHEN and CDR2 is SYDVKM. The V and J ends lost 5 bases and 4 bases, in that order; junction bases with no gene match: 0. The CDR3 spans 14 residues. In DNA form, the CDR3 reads TGTGCCAGCAGTGGGACAGGGGGCACCGGGGAGCTGTTTTTT. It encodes CASSGTGGTGELFF.

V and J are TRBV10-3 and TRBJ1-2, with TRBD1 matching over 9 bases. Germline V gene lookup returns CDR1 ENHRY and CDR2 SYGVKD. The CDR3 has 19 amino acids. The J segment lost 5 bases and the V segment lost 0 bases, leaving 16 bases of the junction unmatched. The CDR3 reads CAISESTPQGAFPGYGYTF. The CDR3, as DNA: TGTGCCATCAGTGAGTCGACTCCACAGGGGGCTTTTCCCGGTTATGGCTACACCTTC.

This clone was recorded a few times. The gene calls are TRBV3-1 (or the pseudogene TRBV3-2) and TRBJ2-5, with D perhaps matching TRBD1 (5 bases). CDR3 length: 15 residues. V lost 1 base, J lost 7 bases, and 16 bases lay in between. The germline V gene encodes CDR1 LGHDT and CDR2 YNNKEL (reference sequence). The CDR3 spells CASSQALTTQGTQYF. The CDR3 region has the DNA TGTGCCAGCAGCCAAGCCCTTACCACCCAGGGGACCCAGTACTTC.

CDR3 sequence: CASSSWTGARGNQPQHF. As DNA, the CDR3 is TGTGCCAGCAGCTCCTGGACAGGGGCACGGGGCAATCAGCCCCAGCATTTT. This rearrangement joins TRBV5-8 to TRBJ1-5, with 9 bases lining up with TRBD1. This CDR3 comprises 17 residues. Germline assignment: CDR1 SGHTS and CDR2 YDEGEE. Trimming at V came to 3 bases and at J to 2 bases, leaving 9 bases not matched to a gene.

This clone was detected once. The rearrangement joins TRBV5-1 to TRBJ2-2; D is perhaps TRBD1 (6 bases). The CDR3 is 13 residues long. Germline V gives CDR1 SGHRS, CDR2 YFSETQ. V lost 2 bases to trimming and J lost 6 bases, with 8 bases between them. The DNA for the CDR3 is TGCGCCAGCAGCTTAGACAGGTCCGGGGAGCTGTTTTTT. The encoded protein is CASSLDRSGELFF.

CDR3 loop: CASSQGGGRYNEQFF. As DNA, the CDR3 is TGTGCCAGCAGCCAAGGCGGGGGGAGGTACAATGAGCAGTTCTTC. The chain employs TRBV3-1 (or the pseudogene TRBV3-2) and TRBJ2-1, with 8 bases fitting TRBD2. The CDR3 loop spans 15 amino acids. The germline V gene has CDR1 LGHDT and CDR2 YNNKEL (reference sequence). J gave up 4 bases and V 1 base, and 3 bases lay outside the gene matches.

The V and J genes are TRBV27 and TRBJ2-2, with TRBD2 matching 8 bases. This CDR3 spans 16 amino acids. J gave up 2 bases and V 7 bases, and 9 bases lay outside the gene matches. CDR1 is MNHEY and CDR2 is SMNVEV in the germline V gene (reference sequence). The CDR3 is CASKKALAGNTGELFF. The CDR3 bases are TGTGCCAGCAAGAAGGCGCTAGCGGGTAACACCGGGGAGCTGTTTTTT.

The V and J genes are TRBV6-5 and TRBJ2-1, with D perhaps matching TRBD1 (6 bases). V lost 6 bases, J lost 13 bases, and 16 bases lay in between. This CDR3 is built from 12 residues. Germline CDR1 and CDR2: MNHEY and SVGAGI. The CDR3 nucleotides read TGTGCCAGCAGGACAAGCCAGGACAGACAGTTCTTC. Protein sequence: CASRTSQDRQFF.

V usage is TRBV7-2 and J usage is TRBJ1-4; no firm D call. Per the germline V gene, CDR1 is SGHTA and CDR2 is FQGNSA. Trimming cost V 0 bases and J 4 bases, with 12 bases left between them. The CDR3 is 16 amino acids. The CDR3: CASSLALTVRNEKLFF. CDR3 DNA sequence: TGTGCCAGCAGCTTAGCGCTAACAGTCCGTAATGAAAAACTGTTTTTT.

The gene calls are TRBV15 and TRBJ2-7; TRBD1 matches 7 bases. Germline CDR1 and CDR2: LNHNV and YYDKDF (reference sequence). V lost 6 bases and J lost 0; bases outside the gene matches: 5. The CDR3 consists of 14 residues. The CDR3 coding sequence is TGTGCCACCAGGGCGGCAGGGGGCTCCTACGAGCAGTACTTC. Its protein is CATRAAGGSYEQYF.

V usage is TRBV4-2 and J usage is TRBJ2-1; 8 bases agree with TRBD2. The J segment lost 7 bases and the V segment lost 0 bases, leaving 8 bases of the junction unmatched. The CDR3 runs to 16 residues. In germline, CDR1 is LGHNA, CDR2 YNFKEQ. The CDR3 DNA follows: TGTGCCAGCAGCCAAGACTCGGGGGGGGCTGGAAATGAGCAGTTCTTC. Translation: CASSQDSGGAGNEQFF.

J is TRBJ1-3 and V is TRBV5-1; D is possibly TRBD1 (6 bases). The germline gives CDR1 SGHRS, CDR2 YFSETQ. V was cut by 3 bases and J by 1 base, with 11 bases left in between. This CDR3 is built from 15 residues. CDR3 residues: CASSSDTGSGNTIYF. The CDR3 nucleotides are TGCGCCAGCAGCTCAGACACAGGGTCTGGAAACACCATATATTTT.

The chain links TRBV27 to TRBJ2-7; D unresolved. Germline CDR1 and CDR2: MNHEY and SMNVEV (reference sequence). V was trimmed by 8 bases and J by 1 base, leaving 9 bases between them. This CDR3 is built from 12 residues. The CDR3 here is CASGSRSYEQYF. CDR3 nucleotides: TGTGCCAGCGGTAGCAGATCCTACGAGCAGTACTTC.

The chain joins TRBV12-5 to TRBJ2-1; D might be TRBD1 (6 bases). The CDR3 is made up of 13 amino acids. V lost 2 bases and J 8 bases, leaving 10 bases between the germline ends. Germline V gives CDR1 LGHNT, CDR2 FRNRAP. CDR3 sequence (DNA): TGTGCTAGTGGTTTGTTACAGGGTCATGAGCAGTTCTTC. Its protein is CASGLLQGHEQFF.

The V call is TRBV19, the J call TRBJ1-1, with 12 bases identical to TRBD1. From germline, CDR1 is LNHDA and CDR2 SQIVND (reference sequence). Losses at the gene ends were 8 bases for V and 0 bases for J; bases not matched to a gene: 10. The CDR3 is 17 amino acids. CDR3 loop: CASFAGTGGLLNTEAFF. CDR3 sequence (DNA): TGTGCCAGTTTCGCCGGGACAGGGGGCCTTTTGAACACTGAAGCTTTCTTT.

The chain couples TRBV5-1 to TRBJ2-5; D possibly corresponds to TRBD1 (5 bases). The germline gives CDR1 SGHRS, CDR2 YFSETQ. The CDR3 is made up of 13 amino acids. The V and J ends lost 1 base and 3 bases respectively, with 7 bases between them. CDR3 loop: CASSLTGEETQYF. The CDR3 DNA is TGCGCCAGCAGCTTGACAGGAGAAGAGACCCAGTACTTC.

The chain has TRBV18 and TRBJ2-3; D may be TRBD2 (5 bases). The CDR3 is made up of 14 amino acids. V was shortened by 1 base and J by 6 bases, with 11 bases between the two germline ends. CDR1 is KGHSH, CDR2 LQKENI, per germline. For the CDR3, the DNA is TGTGCCAGCTCACCACTCGAGGGAAAGGATACGCAGTATTTT. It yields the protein CASSPLEGKDTQYF.

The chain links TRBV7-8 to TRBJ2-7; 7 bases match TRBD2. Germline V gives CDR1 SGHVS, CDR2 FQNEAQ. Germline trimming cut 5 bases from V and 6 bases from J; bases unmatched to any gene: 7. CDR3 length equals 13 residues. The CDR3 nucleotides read TGTGCCAGCAGCCGCGGGGAGGGGCGCGAGCAGTACTTC. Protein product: CASSRGEGREQYF. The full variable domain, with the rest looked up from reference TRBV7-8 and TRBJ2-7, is GAGVSQSPRYKVAKRGQDVALRCDPISGHVSLFWYQQALGQGPEFLTYFQNEAQLDKSGLPSDRFFAERPEGSVSTLKIQRTQQEDSAVYLCASSRGEGREQYFGPGTRLTVT.